The subject of this entry is one T cell receptor (beta chain). The data stem from a study of blood T cell repertoires in COVID-19. Per the germline V gene, CDR1 is MNHNY and CDR2 is SVGAGI (reference sequence). V lost 2 bases and J lost 8; bases outside the gene matches: 8. There are 14 residues in the CDR3. In the authors' workflow: Reference gene primer amplification yielded estimated nucleated cell counts. The protocol was immunoSEQ multiplex PCR, while the TCRdb copy is restricted to in-frame clones and leaves out a portion. V and J calls and clone size are as listed in that table; D and trimming were resolved from the DNA. The repertoire includes fewer than 250,000 clones, 65% to 90% of them detected once, and 4.4% sits in the top ten.

The J gene is TRBJ1-1, the V gene TRBV6-6; TRBD1 matches 7 bases. This TCR derives from a man aged 50 or older with acute or convalescent COVID-19. Input material: peripheral blood. The CDR3 loop is CASSYLADRAEAFF. CDR3 bases: TGTGCCAGCAGTTACCTCGCCGACAGGGCAGAAGCTTTCTTT.